This TCR beta chain was sequenced in a study of cytomegalovirus exposure and HLA in healthy donors. Points from the study as a whole: DRB1 had the most TCR associations and HLA-C the fewest, a later analysis found, with rates varying by HLA locus. Diagnosis of cytomegalovirus status made by the classifier reportedly showed high specificity and sensitivity. TCR beta V segments were, for the most part, productive about 87% or about 30% of the time in an earlier analysis.

This PCR relied on a set of 60 Vbeta primers and 13 Jbeta primers. Original handling: Roughly 83 million unique TCR beta chains, about 11 million of them shared, were counted by a later analysis. Produced via immunoSEQ multiplex PCR; TCRdb's table is partial and in-frame only. That table is the source of V, J and clone size, and D and trimming were worked out from the DNA. The data hold fewer than 40,000 clones, with 60% to 70% observed a single time. In regard to this clone: Its antigen is as yet unknown.

The sequence came from a man in his forties or fifties in good health and CMV-seropositive. Sequenced material: PBMCs.

Written as DNA, the CDR3 is TGTGCCAGCCTTGCGGGGGCCCGCTCCTACGAGCAGTACTTC. Amino acids: CASLAGARSYEQYF. This chain links TRBV2 with TRBJ2-7, with D possibly TRBD2 on 7 matching bases. The CDR3 sequence is 14 residues long. Per germline, CDR1 SNHLY and CDR2 FYNNEI. V was clipped by 8 bases and J by 0 bases, with 14 bases between them. The full variable domain, its missing parts supplied by reference TRBV2 and TRBJ2-7, is EPEVTQTPSHQVTQMGQEVILRCVPISNHLYFYWYRQILGQKVEFLVSFYNNEISEKSEIFDDQFSVERPDGSNFTLKIRSTKLEDSAMYFCASLAGARSYEQYFGPGTRLTVT.